This T cell receptor beta chain is drawn from a study of control samples from healthy donors and cancer patients. This table comes from immunoSEQ multiplex PCR, and its TCRdb copy is limited to in-frame clones, with some not included. This sample has about 160,000 clones; over 95% occur once, and the top ten carry over 1%. V shed 6 bases and J 5 bases; nucleotides not matched to a gene: 2. Germline V gives CDR1 MNHEY, CDR2 SVGAGI. The CDR3 covers 13 residues. The sequenced material came from blood. V usage is TRBV6-5 and J usage is TRBJ2-1; TRBD1 agrees at 9 bases. The TCR comes from a woman aged 30 to 39 in good health. For the CDR3, the DNA is TGTGCCAGCAGGGACAGGGGTCACAATGAGCAGTTCTTC. This sequence encodes CASRDRGHNEQFF.